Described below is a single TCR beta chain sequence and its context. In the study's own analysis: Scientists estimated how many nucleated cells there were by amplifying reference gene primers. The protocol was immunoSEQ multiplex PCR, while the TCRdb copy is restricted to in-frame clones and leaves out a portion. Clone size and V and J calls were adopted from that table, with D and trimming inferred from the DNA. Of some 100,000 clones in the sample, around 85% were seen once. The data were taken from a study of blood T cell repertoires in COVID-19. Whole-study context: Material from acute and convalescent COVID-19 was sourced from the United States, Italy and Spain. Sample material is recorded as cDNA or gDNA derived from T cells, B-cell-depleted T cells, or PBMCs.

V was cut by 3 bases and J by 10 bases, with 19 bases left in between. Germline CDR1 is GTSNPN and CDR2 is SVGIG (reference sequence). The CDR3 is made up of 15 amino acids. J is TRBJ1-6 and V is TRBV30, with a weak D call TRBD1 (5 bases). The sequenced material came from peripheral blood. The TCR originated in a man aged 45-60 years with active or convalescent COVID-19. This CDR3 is CAWRPGELLDSPLHF. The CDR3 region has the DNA TGTGCCTGGAGGCCGGGGGAACTTTTGGACTCACCCCTCCACTTT.